These 13 T cell receptor beta chains originate from one sample sequenced in a study of shared clonotypes between healthy human individuals. Produced via immunoSEQ multiplex PCR; TCRdb's table is partial and in-frame only. The profile shows a few million clones, just over 90% of them singletons. Specimen: naive CD4+ T cells from PBMCs. The subset here: CD45RA+ positively selected. Every receptor here comes from a man younger than 35 in good health. Some clones in this sample may be carry-over from other donors' samples.

This chain links TRBV6-1 with TRBJ2-7, with D perhaps matching TRBD1 or TRBD2 (5 bases each). Trimming cost V 3 bases and J 1 base, with 13 bases left between them. The CDR3 extends over 15 amino acids. CDR1 and CDR2 from the germline V gene are MNHNS and SASEGT. In DNA form, the CDR3 reads TGTGCCAGCAGTGATTTGGGGACGGGATCCTACGAGCAGTACTTC. This sequence encodes CASSDLGTGSYEQYF.

The sample holds a few counts of this clone. Different DNA sequences within this sample yield the same CDR3. V is TRBV28 and J is TRBJ1-1; possibly TRBD1 for D (6 bases). The CDR3 consists of 13 residues. Germline V gives CDR1 MDHEN, CDR2 SYDVKM. V was trimmed by 4 bases and J by 1 base, leaving 7 bases between them. This CDR3 is CASSSGQNTEAFF. The CDR3 nucleotides read TGTGCCAGCAGTTCGGGACAGAACACTGAAGCTTTCTTT.

The CDR3 region is CASSGGMNTGELFF. The DNA for the CDR3 is TGCGCCAGCAGCGGCGGGATGAACACCGGGGAGCTGTTTTTT. The chain is built from TRBV5-1 and TRBJ2-2; possibly TRBD2 for D (6 bases). The CDR3 consists of 14 residues. V lost 4 bases and J 1 base, leaving 8 bases between the germline ends. The germline V gene encodes CDR1 SGHRS and CDR2 YFSETQ.

V usage is TRBV7-6 and J usage is TRBJ2-5; a possible D gene is TRBD2 (6 bases). The ends were cut back, 2 bases at V and 3 bases at J, with 16 bases in the middle. This CDR3 contains 16 residues. Germline V lookup: CDR1 SGHVS, CDR2 FNYEAQ. In DNA form, the CDR3 reads TGTGCCAGCAGCTTACAACCTACTGGAGGGGAAGAGACCCAGTACTTC. Its protein is CASSLQPTGGEETQYF. Filled out from reference TRBV7-6 and TRBJ2-5, the complete variable domain reads GAGVSQSPRYKVTKRGQDVALRCDPISGHVSLYWYRQALGQGPEFLTYFNYEAQQDKSGLPNDRFSAERPEGSISTLTIQRTEQRDSAMYRCASSLQPTGGEETQYFGPGTRLLVL.

J is TRBJ2-7 and V is TRBV19; 8 bases agree with TRBD1. Germline trimming cut 1 base from V and 8 bases from J; bases unmatched to any gene: 25. The length of the CDR3 is 20 residues. The V gene's germline CDR1 is LNHDA and CDR2 SQIVND (reference sequence). CDR3: CASSIGTTGTGNVLLTKQYF. As DNA, the CDR3 is TGTGCCAGTAGTATAGGGACAACCGGGACAGGAAATGTACTGCTTACGAAGCAGTACTTC. The entire variable domain, with the rest obtained from reference TRBV19 and TRBJ2-7, is as follows: DGGITQSPKYLFRKEGQNVTLSCEQNLNHDAMYWYRQDPGQGLRLIYYSQIVNDFQKGDIAEGYSVSREKKESFPLTVTSAQKNPTAFYLCASSIGTTGTGNVLLTKQYFGPGTRLTVT.

The V and J genes are TRBV28 and TRBJ2-1; tentatively, D is TRBD1 (6 bases). V lost 6 bases and J lost 4, with 16 bases in between. The CDR3 has 15 residues. Per germline, CDR1 MDHEN and CDR2 SYDVKM. The CDR3 nucleotides read TGTGCCAGCAGGGGGGCTCCCTCAGGGTACAATGAGCAGTTCTTC. Encoded protein: CASRGAPSGYNEQFF. The full variable domain, in which reference TRBV28 and TRBJ2-1 provide the parts outside the CDR3, is DVKVTQSSRYLVKRTGEKVFLECVQDMDHENMFWYRQDPGLGLRLIYFSYDVKMKEKGDIPEGYSVSREKKERFSLILESASTNQTSMYLCASRGAPSGYNEQFFGPGTRLTVL.

The genes are TRBV15 and TRBJ2-5, with a possible D match to TRBD1 (5 bases). Trimming pared 0 bases from V and 6 bases from J, leaving 14 bases between. From germline, CDR1 is LNHNV and CDR2 YYDKDF (reference sequence). There are 15 residues in the CDR3. As DNA, the CDR3 is TGTGCCACCAGCAGAGATGTATTTGACAGCAAGACCCAGTACTTC. Protein sequence: CATSRDVFDSKTQYF.

The J gene is TRBJ2-5, the V gene TRBV18, with D hard to call. Trimming removed 6 bases at V and 2 bases at J, with 13 bases between. The germline CDR1 and CDR2 sequences are KGHSH and LQKENI. The CDR3 length is 14 residues. The CDR3 here is CASSLTYIQETQYF. The DNA of the CDR3 is TGTGCCAGCTCTCTGACGTATATACAAGAGACCCAGTACTTC.

The chain couples TRBV10-3 to TRBJ1-5, with TRBD1 as a possible D gene (5 bases). CDR3 length: 13 residues. Deletions cut 5 bases from V and 3 bases from J, with 8 bases between. The germline gives CDR1 ENHRY, CDR2 SYGVKD. CDR3 sequence: CAISWGVNQPQHF. DNA of the CDR3: TGTGCCATCAGTTGGGGGGTCAATCAGCCCCAGCATTTT.

The rearrangement links TRBV28 to TRBJ2-3; TRBD1 might be the D (5 bases). The length of the CDR3 is 14 residues. Germline assignment: CDR1 MDHEN and CDR2 SYDVKM. The V end was cut by 4 bases, the J end by 11 bases, with 19 bases between. CDR3 nucleotides: TGTGCCAGCAGTTCTTCCCCACATTTGCAGGGGCAGTATTTT. Its translation is CASSSSPHLQGQYF. The entire variable domain, with the rest obtained from reference TRBV28 and TRBJ2-3, is as follows: DVKVTQSSRYLVKRTGEKVFLECVQDMDHENMFWYRQDPGLGLRLIYFSYDVKMKEKGDIPEGYSVSREKKERFSLILESASTNQTSMYLCASSSSPHLQGQYFGPGTRLTVL.

The V and J genes are TRBV18 and TRBJ2-7; D remains unclear. The CDR3 is 14 amino acids. In germline, CDR1 is KGHSH, CDR2 LQKENI. V gave up 3 bases and J gave up 5 bases, with 14 bases separating them. CDR3 DNA sequence: TGTGCCAGCTCACCGAGGCATCCTCTGGACGAGCAGTACTTC. Residues: CASSPRHPLDEQYF.

This clone was found once. The chain couples TRBV5-1 to TRBJ1-5; TRBD1 might be the D (6 bases). From germline, CDR1 is SGHRS and CDR2 YFSETQ. V was pared by 4 bases and J by 6 bases, with 17 bases between. This CDR3 has 15 amino acids. The CDR3 nucleotides are TGCGCCAGCAGCCTTGCGGGGGGCTGGGTTCAGCCCCAGCATTTT. Protein: CASSLAGGWVQPQHF.

The CDR3 loop reads CASGLGTSGSRGEQFF. Here the CDR3 DNA reads TGCGCCAGCGGACTAGGGACTAGCGGGAGTAGGGGTGAGCAGTTCTTC. V is TRBV5-1 and J is TRBJ2-1; TRBD2 matches 14 bases. Germline trimming cut 7 bases from V and 9 bases from J; bases unmatched to any gene: 12. The CDR3 has 16 residues. The germline gives CDR1 SGHRS, CDR2 YFSETQ.